This passage covers 19 T cell receptor beta chains from one sample sequenced in a study of T cells after yellow fever vaccination. MiXCR, run by TCRdb on the 5' RACE reads, gives a single entry per CDR3 protein. The sample shows around 500,000 distinct CDR3 sequences, 21% of them seen only once. The source was PBMCs, collected roughly 20 days after the first yellow fever vaccination. The receptor set was obtained from a man between 18 and 29 years old who received the YFV17D yellow fever vaccine.

The chain recombines TRBV7-6 with TRBJ2-7; D remains ambiguous. CDR3 length: 15 amino acids. V was cut by 1 base and J by 12 bases, with 22 bases left in between. From germline, CDR1 is SGHVS and CDR2 FNYEAQ. The CDR3 is CASSLEVGLAPRPYV. The CDR3 coding sequence is TGTGCCAGCAGCTTAGAAGTAGGTTTGGCCCCGCGCCCGTACGTC.

This sequence joins TRBV23-1 and TRBJ2-1; TRBD2 is a possible D gene (6 bases). Being an ORF, TRBV23-1 has a function that is uncertain. CDR3 size: 19 residues. Trimming removed 0 bases at V and 2 bases at J, with 20 bases between. CDR3 loop: CASSQSRDLRGPPYNEQFF. DNA for the CDR3: TGCGCCAGCAGTCAATCGAGGGATTTGCGGGGCCCACCCTACAATGAGCAGTTCTTC.

This clonotype was detected a few times. The V and J genes are TRBV29-1 and TRBJ1-2, with D unresolved. Trimming cost V 4 bases and J 4 bases, with 7 bases left between them. Per the germline V gene, CDR1 is SQVTM and CDR2 is ANQGSEA. This CDR3 region has 11 residues. The CDR3 protein is CSVVIVYGYTF. In DNA, the CDR3 is TGCAGCGTTGTAATCGTCTATGGCTACACCTTC.

This clonotype was picked up many times. V is TRBV4-2 and J is TRBJ2-7, with D hard to call. Trimming shortened V by 1 base and J by 3 bases, and 10 bases separated the two germline ends. The CDR3 spans 14 residues. In germline, CDR1 is LGHNA, CDR2 YNFKEQ. The CDR3 is CASSQGLQLYEQYF. The CDR3 DNA is TGTGCCAGCAGCCAAGGTTTACAACTCTACGAGCAGTACTTC.

The V gene is TRBV5-6, the J gene TRBJ2-5, with D perhaps assigned TRBD1 or TRBD2 (6 bases each). Germline assignment: CDR1 SGHDT and CDR2 YYEEEE. The V and J ends lost 1 base and 4 bases respectively, with 11 bases between them. This CDR3 is 14 amino acids long. CDR3 sequence reads: CASSLFGGRETQYF. The DNA of the CDR3 is TGTGCCAGCAGCTTGTTTGGGGGGCGAGAGACCCAGTACTTC.

The chain has TRBV29-1 and TRBJ1-2, with D possibly matching TRBD1 (6 bases). Looked up from germline, CDR1 is SQVTM and CDR2 is ANQGSEA. CDR3 length equals 13 residues. Trimming stripped 1 base from V and 3 bases from J, with 9 bases between. CDR3 DNA sequence: TGCAGCGTTGAAGGGACAGCCTACTATGGCTACACCTTC. Amino acid sequence: CSVEGTAYYGYTF.

This clonotype was seen ten or more times. J is TRBJ1-6 and V is TRBV7-2, with TRBD1 as a possible D gene (6 bases). CDR1 SGHTA and CDR2 FQGNSA come from the germline V gene. Trimming left V 3 bases short and J 7 bases short, with 13 bases between. This CDR3 is built from 15 residues. The CDR3 protein is CASSFSGQTNSPLHF. CDR3 coding DNA: TGTGCCAGCAGCTTTTCCGGACAGACGAATTCACCCCTCCACTTT.

The V call is TRBV4-2, the J call TRBJ2-1; D is possibly TRBD1 or TRBD2 (6 bases each). This CDR3 comprises 15 residues. Trimming shortened V by 1 base and J by 6 bases, and 13 bases separated the two germline ends. The germline CDR1 and CDR2 sequences are LGHNA and YNFKEQ. CDR3 sequence reads: CASSQGGGPGNEQFF. CDR3 DNA sequence: TGTGCCAGCAGCCAAGGAGGGGGGCCAGGCAATGAGCAGTTCTTC.

The chain carries TRBV4-3 and TRBJ2-3; D might be TRBD1 or TRBD2, each matching 5 bases. Trimming cost V 3 bases and J 0 bases, with 13 bases left between them. Germline V lookup: CDR1 LGHNA, CDR2 YSLEER. CDR3 length equals 16 residues. As DNA, the CDR3 is TGCGCCAGCAGCCAGTCCGGGACGGCAAGCACAGATACGCAGTATTTT. It is translated as CASSQSGTASTDTQYF.

The chain carries TRBV20-1 and TRBJ1-1, with no clear D. Germline V gives CDR1 DFQATT, CDR2 SNEGSKA (reference sequence). The CDR3 sequence is 13 residues long. V was cut by 2 bases and J by 2 bases, with 9 bases left in between. Here the CDR3 reads CSARLPANTEAFF. In DNA form, the CDR3 reads TGCAGTGCTAGATTGCCGGCCAACACTGAAGCTTTCTTT.

This rearrangement joins TRBV12-3 or TRBV12-4 to TRBJ1-1; TRBD1 matches 8 bases. Losses at the gene ends were 3 bases for V and 0 bases for J; bases not matched to a gene: 6. The CDR3 covers 16 residues. CDR3 residues: CASSLRQGRMNTEAFF. CDR3 nucleotides: TGTGCCAGCAGTTTGCGACAGGGGAGGATGAACACTGAAGCTTTCTTT.

The genes are TRBV6-2 or TRBV6-3 and TRBJ2-7; no reliable D call. Germline CDR1 and CDR2: MNHEY and SVGEGT. Deletions cut 2 bases from V and 3 bases from J, with 8 bases between. The CDR3 has 13 amino acids. The CDR3 is CASSYERGYEQYF. CDR3 bases: TGTGCCAGCAGTTACGAACGCGGCTACGAGCAGTACTTC.

The chain recombines TRBV6-1 with TRBJ1-5; D ambiguous. Trimming removed 5 bases from V and 1 base from J, with 12 bases in between. The CDR3 runs to 15 residues. CDR1 and CDR2 from the germline V gene are MNHNS and SASEGT. CDR3 sequence: CASSPGRASNQPQHF. CDR3 in DNA: TGTGCCAGCAGTCCCGGGAGGGCAAGCAATCAGCCCCAGCATTTT.

In its sample, this clonotype was seen a few times. This chain connects TRBV6-5 to TRBJ2-1, with a possible D match to TRBD2 (6 bases). The CDR3 extends over 15 amino acids. CDR1 and CDR2 (germline): MNHEY, SVGAGI. Trimming stripped 0 bases from V and 4 bases from J, with 10 bases between. CDR3 in amino acids: CASSYSQRVYNEQFF. The CDR3 region has the DNA TGTGCCAGCAGTTACTCCCAGCGGGTATACAATGAGCAGTTCTTC.

The genes are TRBV24-1 and TRBJ2-2; D not resolved. The CDR3 extends over 15 amino acids. Per germline, CDR1 KGHDR and CDR2 SFDVKD. Trimming cost V 7 bases and J 2 bases, with 13 bases left between them. CDR3 nucleotides: TGTGCCACCAGCCGAGGAGAGGATAACACCGGGGAGCTGTTTTTT. It encodes CATSRGEDNTGELFF.

This clonotype was seen only a few times. V is TRBV4-3 and J is TRBJ1-4, with TRBD1 as a possible D gene (5 bases). V gave up 0 bases and J gave up 4 bases, with 9 bases separating them. Germline CDR1 LGHNA, CDR2 YSLEER. The CDR3 length is 15 residues. In nucleotides, the CDR3 is TGCGCCAGCAGCCAAGACGGGGGTTATAATGAAAAACTGTTTTTT. Its protein product is CASSQDGGYNEKLFF.

This clonotype has just a few counts. The V gene is TRBV12-3 or TRBV12-4, the J gene TRBJ1-5; no clear D gene. This CDR3 is built from 13 residues. The V end was cut by 3 bases, the J end by 7 bases, with 10 bases between. The CDR3 DNA follows: TGTGCCAGCAGTTTGTGGGGTGAGCAGCCCCAGCATTTT. As protein: CASSLWGEQPQHF.

The chain recombines TRBV19 with TRBJ2-5; TRBD1 might be the D (5 bases). The CDR3 contains 12 residues. Germline V gene sequence: CDR1 LNHDA, CDR2 SQIVND (reference sequence). V was pared by 2 bases and J by 6 bases, with 7 bases between. The CDR3: CASSIPGKTQYF. For the CDR3, the DNA is TGTGCCAGTAGTATACCAGGGAAGACCCAGTACTTC.

V usage is TRBV4-3 and J usage is TRBJ1-2; maybe TRBD1 (5 bases). The CDR3 contains 13 residues. Germline CDR1 is LGHNA and CDR2 is YSLEER. V was pared by 4 bases and J by 5 bases, with 11 bases between. The CDR3 sequence is CASSPGAGYGYTF. CDR3 coding DNA: TGCGCCAGCAGCCCCGGGGCGGGTTATGGCTACACCTTC.